This TCR beta chain was obtained from a study of shared clonotypes between healthy human individuals. Positively selected for CCR7, the CD45RO-negative cells used as naive CD8 cells excluded terminally differentiated effector memory CD45RA+ cells. Trimming left V 3 bases short and J 3 bases short, with 5 bases between. The V gene's germline CDR1 is WSHSY and CDR2 SAAADI. CDR3 length: 12 residues. Profiling relied on immunoSEQ multiplex PCR, and the TCRdb table lists in-frame clones only, not all of them. In the table there are around 2,000,000 clones, about 95% of which are singletons. This chain joins TRBV10-2 and TRBJ2-5; no clear D gene. Sequenced input: naive CD8+ T cells sorted from blood. This receptor was obtained from a man in his late teens or twenties in good health. The CDR3 sequence: CASSEIKETQYF. CDR3 nucleotide sequence: TGCGCCAGCAGTGAAATAAAAGAGACCCAGTACTTC.